The source of this T cell receptor (beta chain) is a study of blood T cells in healthy people across ages. Study conclusions and caveats: Correlation between TCR beta diversity and naive T cell percentage was strong.

The CDR3 runs to 12 residues. Germline V gives CDR1 SGHDN, CDR2 FVKESK. J gave up 9 bases and V 4 bases, and 3 bases lay outside the gene matches. Alongside a J-beta primer mix, a sample-barcoded 5' primer served in a second PCR lasting about 6 to 11 cycles. The template-switch adaptor, which had 12 random nucleotides, put a tag on each cDNA molecule. TCRdb re-called the 5' RACE reads with MiXCR, one entry per CDR3 protein. The repertoire holds over 1,200,000 distinct CDR3 sequences, with around 59% as singletons. A note on this clonotype: The antigen is unknown.

This chain connects TRBV14 to TRBJ2-1, with 7 bases that match TRBD2. The TCR originated in a man between 18 and 29 years old in good health. The sequenced sample was blood. CDR3 coding DNA: TGTGCCAGCAGCCTCGGGACTACTGAGCAGTTCTTC. This codes for CASSLGTTEQFF.